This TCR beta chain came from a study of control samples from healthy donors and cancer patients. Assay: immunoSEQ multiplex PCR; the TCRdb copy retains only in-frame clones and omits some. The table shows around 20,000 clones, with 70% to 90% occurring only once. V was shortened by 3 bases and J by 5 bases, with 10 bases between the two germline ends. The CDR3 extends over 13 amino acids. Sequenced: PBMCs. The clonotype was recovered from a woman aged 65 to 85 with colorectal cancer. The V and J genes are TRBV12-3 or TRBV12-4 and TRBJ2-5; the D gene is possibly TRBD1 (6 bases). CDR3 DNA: TGTGCCAGCAGTTTGAGGGGGATGGAGACCCAGTACTTC. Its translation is CASSLRGMETQYF.